The 12 T cell receptor beta chains reported below all come from one sample, sequenced in a study of blood T cell repertoires in COVID-19. The table came from immunoSEQ multiplex PCR; TCRdb's copy has only in-frame clones and leaves some out. This sample carries about 300,000 clones, roughly 90% of them seen once, and the ten largest clones take approximately 2.9%. Source material: PBMCs or T cells enriched from blood (not recorded which). The origin of the receptors is a woman in her forties or fifties who had been exposed to COVID-19.

The rearrangement links TRBV28 to TRBJ1-1; D is possibly TRBD1 (5 bases). Germline CDR1 and CDR2: MDHEN and SYDVKM. The CDR3 spans 14 residues. Trimming removed 2 bases at V and 5 bases at J, with 12 bases between. In DNA form, the CDR3 reads TGTGCCAGCAGTTTAAGGGGCTTCGGGACTGAAGCTTTCTTT. This gives the protein CASSLRGFGTEAFF.

The V call is TRBV12-3 or TRBV12-4, the J call TRBJ1-5; weak D call: TRBD1 (6 bases). CDR3 length: 13 amino acids. V lost 6 bases to trimming and J lost 6 bases, with 12 bases between them. CDR3: CASRGPGVQPQHF. The CDR3 region has the DNA TGTGCCAGCAGGGGCCCAGGGGTTCAGCCCCAGCATTTT.

The V and J genes are TRBV5-4 and TRBJ2-3, with 14 bases lining up with TRBD2. CDR1 and CDR2 from the germline V gene are SGHNT and YYREEE (reference sequence). Trimming at V came to 2 bases and at J to 4 bases, leaving 6 bases not matched to a gene. The CDR3 spans 17 residues. This CDR3 is CASSFDGLAGGADTQYF. CDR3 in DNA: TGTGCCAGCAGCTTCGACGGACTAGCGGGGGGCGCAGATACGCAGTATTTT.

The chain couples TRBV7-8 to TRBJ1-2; unclear D gene. Germline values: CDR1 SGHVS, CDR2 FQNEAQ. Trimming left V 7 bases short and J 8 bases short, with 14 bases between. The CDR3 length is 12 residues. The CDR3 here is CASTRERSGYTF. CDR3 sequence (DNA): TGTGCCAGCACCCGCGAAAGGAGCGGCTACACCTTC.

The chain links TRBV27 to TRBJ1-6; the D gene is possibly TRBD1 (5 bases). The CDR3 is 18 residues long. Germline V gives CDR1 MNHEY, CDR2 SMNVEV (reference sequence). Trimming shortened V by 2 bases and J by 9 bases, and 23 bases separated the two germline ends. CDR3 residues: CASSLIVVGGTSGSPLHF. For the CDR3, the DNA is TGTGCCAGCAGTTTAATCGTTGTCGGCGGGACCTCTGGTTCACCCCTCCACTTT.

This clone occurred a few times. This chain joins TRBV5-6 and TRBJ1-1; 9 bases agree with TRBD1. This CDR3 region has 14 residues. Germline V gene sequence: CDR1 SGHDT, CDR2 YYEEEE. With V trimmed by 4 bases and J by 8 bases, 9 bases remained unmatched. CDR3 sequence reads: CASSRGGDRAEAFF. The CDR3 nucleotides are TGTGCCAGCAGCCGTGGCGGGGACAGGGCCGAAGCTTTCTTT.

The chain carries TRBV27 and TRBJ2-2, with D uncertain. V was clipped by 5 bases and J by 0 bases, with 13 bases between them. Germline values: CDR1 MNHEY, CDR2 SMNVEV (reference sequence). This CDR3 comprises 16 residues. This CDR3 is CASSLAWAANTGELFF. CDR3 DNA: TGTGCCAGCAGTCTCGCCTGGGCAGCGAACACCGGGGAGCTGTTTTTT.

The V and J genes are TRBV2 and TRBJ2-1, with a tentative D call TRBD2 (7 bases). The CDR3 totals 14 residues. V lost 7 bases, J lost 0 bases, and 10 bases lay in between. Germline loops: CDR1 SNHLY, CDR2 FYNNEI. CDR3 in DNA: TGTGCCAGCAAGGGGGGGGCCTCCTACAATGAGCAGTTCTTC. This translates into CASKGGASYNEQFF.

This chain links TRBV5-1 with TRBJ2-3, with TRBD1 matching over 9 bases. The V and J ends lost 0 bases and 6 bases, in that order; junction bases with no gene match: 11. The CDR3 has 17 residues. From germline, CDR1 is SGHRS and CDR2 YFSETQ. This chain's CDR3 is CASSLEQGANWADTQYF. The CDR3 DNA is TGCGCCAGCAGCTTGGAACAGGGGGCGAATTGGGCGGATACGCAGTATTTT.

The chain employs TRBV7-2 and TRBJ2-7; D is undetermined. This CDR3 has 13 amino acids. Germline V gene sequence: CDR1 SGHTA, CDR2 FQGNSA. Trimming left V 2 bases short and J 3 bases short, with 8 bases between. CDR3 bases: TGTGCCAGCAGCTTATTAGCAGACTACGAGCAGTACTTC. It is translated as CASSLLADYEQYF.

This clone was seen a single time. This sequence joins TRBV29-1 and TRBJ2-7, with 9 nucleotides matching TRBD1. The germline CDR1 and CDR2 sequences are SQVTM and ANQGSEA. The CDR3 totals 14 residues. The ends lost 7 bases at V and 5 bases at J; junction bases unmatched: 12. The CDR3: CSASRGQGAHEQYF. The DNA of the CDR3 is TGCAGCGCCTCCCGGGGACAGGGTGCCCACGAGCAGTACTTC.

The chain joins TRBV5-1 to TRBJ1-6; D is perhaps TRBD1 (5 bases). Germline V gives CDR1 SGHRS, CDR2 YFSETQ. The V end was cut by 5 bases, the J end by 13 bases, with 22 bases between. CDR3 length: 15 residues. The CDR3 nucleotides read TGCGCCAGCAGTCCACCCCTTGAAGGGGCTCGGCCCCTCCACTTT. This translates into CASSPPLEGARPLHF. Full variable domain (missing parts from reference TRBV5-1 and TRBJ1-6): KAGVTQTPRYLIKTRGQQVTLSCSPISGHRSVSWYQQTPGQGLQFLFEYFSETQRNKGNFPGRFSGRQFSNSRSEMNVSTLELGDSALYLCASSPPLEGARPLHFGNGTRLTVT.